Listed here is a single T cell receptor (beta chain). Its target is unknown. Each cDNA held unique molecular identifiers, and template switching gave it a universal primer site. A single record per CDR3 protein comes from TCRdb applying MiXCR to the 5' RACE reads. The sample lists approximately 500,000 distinct CDR3 sequences; roughly 15% were seen once. These data come from a study of identical twins. Findings and caveats of the study: Cross-sectional statistics underpinned the conclusions; the same donors were not followed. Reduced insertions were recorded for abundant cord blood beta clonotypes, with no such pattern in memory repertoires.

Trimming shortened V by 0 bases and J by 5 bases, and 17 bases separated the two germline ends. There are 17 residues in the CDR3. CDR1 and CDR2 (germline): LNHNV, YYDKDF (reference sequence). These data were likewise used in another study, on yellow fever vaccine responses in identical twins.

Sequencing used CD4+ T cells sorted from blood. The chain is built from TRBV15 and TRBJ2-1; D perhaps matches TRBD2 (6 bases). The receptor was derived from a woman aged 18-29 years in good health. The CDR3 coding sequence is TGTGCCACCAGCAGAGATTCCGGACTAAAAATCCACAATGAGCAGTTCTTC. Translated, it gives CATSRDSGLKIHNEQFF. Based on the CDR3 plus reference TRBV15 and TRBJ2-1, the full variable domain is DAMVIQNPRYQVTQFGKPVTLSCSQTLNHNVMYWYQQKSSQAPKLLFHYYDKDFNNEADTPDNFQSRRPNTSFCFLDIRSPGLGDTAMYLCATSRDSGLKIHNEQFFGPGTRLTVL.